These T cell receptor beta chains were read from a single sample in a study of shared clonotypes between healthy human individuals. The protocol was immunoSEQ multiplex PCR, while the TCRdb copy is restricted to in-frame clones and leaves out a portion. Of some 2 million clones listed, approximately 95% are singletons. Sample: naive CD8+ T cells sorted from blood. The receptors shown here come from a man younger than 35 in good health. Each CDR3 is given without its conserved first and last residue. Each record gives: V gene, CDR3 protein.

V: TRBV10-3
CDR3: AISESTSGKETQY

V: TRBV6-5
CDR3: ASASGSYEQY

V: TRBV5-4
CDR3: ASSLVVGLNTGELF

V: TRBV6-5
CDR3: ASRAGLMNTEAF

V: TRBV4-3
CDR3: ASSQEGGLPEGPNEQY

V: TRBV29-1
CDR3: SVEFRQETQY

V: TRBV4-2
CDR3: ASSQVQGETQY

V: TRBV9
CDR3: ASSVGDRLETQY

V: TRBV27
CDR3: ASTPTGGNQPQH

V: TRBV5-4
CDR3: ASSSGTYSYEQY

V: TRBV29-1
CDR3: SVEGREATGELF

V: TRBV5-1
CDR3: ASSAPGAYEQY

V: TRBV6-5
CDR3: ASSYSTGQISYEQY

V: TRBV30
CDR3: AWRMDSSGELF

V: TRBV4-3
CDR3: ASSQGTAEAF

V: TRBV5-1
CDR3: ASSTLDGLFETQY

V: TRBV4-1
CDR3: ASSPGQGSGELF

V: TRBV30
CDR3: AQTGLAGVSDTQY

V: TRBV5-5
CDR3: ASSYHPSYNSPLH

V: TRBV9
CDR3: ASSVELSEGDYGYT

V: TRBV2
CDR3: ASSEQNTEAF

V: TRBV10-3
CDR3: AISQDWGNQPQH

V: TRBV5-1
CDR3: ASSLVTIAGGYNEQF

V: TRBV7-6
CDR3: ASRTGNTEAF

V: TRBV7-2
CDR3: ASSSALAGAYNEQF

V: TRBV23-1
CDR3: ASSHPRKNSNQPQH

V: TRBV11-2
CDR3: ASSLGVLAGEITDTQY

V: TRBV19
CDR3: ASSPRPPYEQY

V: TRBV7-8
CDR3: ASSLEAGRAGANVLT

V: TRBV9
CDR3: ASSAWGGSGETQY

V: TRBV28
CDR3: ASSLSGGAGELF

V: TRBV6-6
CDR3: ASSDGGSYEQY

V: TRBV10-3
CDR3: AISTGDSGNTIY

V: TRBV6-5
CDR3: ASSWDIGTGELF

V: TRBV4-1
CDR3: ASSWRKNLDEQF

V: TRBV19
CDR3: ASSIDTETYEQY

V: TRBV5-6
CDR3: ASSDTGVNYEQY

V: TRBV6-5
CDR3: ASSYDTGGYEQY

V: TRBV19
CDR3: ASSTLSTDTQY

V: TRBV10-1
CDR3: ASSRAGVGDTQY

V: TRBV5-1
CDR3: ASSLLSGGYEQY

V: TRBV28
CDR3: ASSSDRGTNEKLF

V: TRBV9
CDR3: ASSGRDSPNEKLF

V: TRBV25-1
CDR3: ASSERGHYNEQF

V: TRBV4-1
CDR3: ASSQDGSRAGNEQF

V: TRBV7-9
CDR3: ASSFAGENTEAF

V: TRBV27
CDR3: ASSSTSGNTDTQY

V: TRBV5-6
CDR3: ASSFVQGSAYEQY

V: TRBV7-8
CDR3: ASSDRDRLSYEQY

V: TRBV19
CDR3: ASSDLIGANSPLH

V: TRBV11-2
CDR3: ASTLEVGGLADHYEQY

V: TRBV29-1
CDR3: SVVRGDTGELF

V: TRBV4-1
CDR3: ASSQEAGDQETQY

V: TRBV2
CDR3: ASSAREGHPIPEQY

V: TRBV7-9
CDR3: ASSLEGNSLTEQY